This passage covers 27 T cell receptor beta chains from one sample sequenced in a study of human T cells and chemical hapten exposure. Each CDR3 protein is one row after TCRdb ran MiXCR on the RACE reads. Among roughly 38,000 distinct CDR3 sequences, roughly 7.2% were seen once, and the ten largest hold over 1%. The time point: pre-sensitization, week 0. As for treatment: therapeutic diphenylcyclopropenone sensitization with weekly scalp DPC. The sample here was whole blood, taken in connection with sensitization to the hapten diphenylcyclopropenone (DPC). These receptors were taken from a woman in her forties or fifties with alopecia areata. Some clones in this sample may be carry-over from other donors' samples.

This clonotype appeared many times. The genes are TRBV11-2 and TRBJ2-5, with D perhaps being TRBD1 or TRBD2 (5 bases each). The CDR3 runs to 15 residues. The V and J ends lost 3 bases and 2 bases respectively, with 13 bases between them. CDR1 and CDR2 from the germline V gene are SGHAT and FQNNGV. In nucleotides, the CDR3 is TGTGCCAGCAGCTTGGGGGTATTACAGCAAGAGACCCAGTACTTC. Its protein product is CASSLGVLQQETQYF.

This clonotype was seen ten or more times. The chain combines TRBV7-6 with TRBJ2-2; the D call may be TRBD1 or TRBD2 (7 bases each). Between the trimmed V and J ends, which lost 6 bases and 4 bases, there was a span of 12 bases. The CDR3 has 14 amino acids. Germline assignment: CDR1 SGHVS and CDR2 FNYEAQ. CDR3 sequence reads: CASRAGQSTGELFF. The CDR3 DNA reads as TGTGCCAGCAGAGCGGGACAGAGCACCGGGGAGCTGTTTTTT.

The sample holds many counts of this clonotype. The chain uses TRBV20-1 and TRBJ2-3; weak D call: TRBD2 (5 bases). CDR3 length: 16 residues. Trimming removed 0 bases from V and 0 bases from J, with 13 bases in between. Germline CDR1 and CDR2: DFQATT and SNEGSKA (reference sequence). CDR3 loop: CSAREERHASTDTQYF. In nucleotides, the CDR3 is TGCAGTGCTAGAGAGGAGCGGCACGCGAGCACAGATACGCAGTATTTT.

In this sample, this clonotype turned up many times. This chain joins TRBV6-6 and TRBJ1-5; D unresolved. V shed 0 bases and J shed 4 bases, with 7 bases lying between them. Per germline, CDR1 MNHNY and CDR2 SVGAGI (reference sequence). This CDR3 has 14 residues. The CDR3 here is CASSYSRANQPQHF. For the CDR3, the DNA is TGTGCCAGCAGTTACTCGCGAGCAAATCAGCCCCAGCATTTT.

This clonotype has a count of ten or more. This chain connects TRBV20-1 to TRBJ2-7; D not certain. The CDR3 runs 14 residues. Germline V lookup: CDR1 DFQATT, CDR2 SNEGSKA (reference sequence). V was clipped by 0 bases and J by 4 bases, with 13 bases between them. CDR3 sequence (DNA): TGCAGTGCTAGAGATCCGCAACCTAGGTACGAGCAGTACTTC. Translating gives CSARDPQPRYEQYF.

This clonotype showed up many times. This chain joins TRBV20-1 and TRBJ1-5; perhaps TRBD1 as D (6 bases). Germline CDR1 and CDR2: DFQATT and SNEGSKA (reference sequence). V gave up 2 bases and J gave up 0 bases, with 14 bases separating them. This CDR3 contains 16 residues. CDR3 amino acids: CSARPGGAYSNQPQHF. The CDR3 DNA is TGCAGTGCTAGACCCGGGGGCGCCTATAGCAATCAGCCCCAGCATTTT.

This clonotype was recorded at least ten times. V is TRBV10-1 and J is TRBJ1-1, with D tentatively TRBD1 (5 bases). Germline CDR1 WNHNN, CDR2 SYGVQD (reference sequence). V lost 5 bases, J lost 4 bases, and 17 bases lay in between. This CDR3 spans 15 amino acids. The CDR3 protein is CASSPLKGPLTEAFF. DNA for the CDR3: TGCGCCAGCAGTCCCCTTAAGGGGCCTCTCACTGAAGCTTTCTTT.

This clonotype was counted many times. The chain links TRBV4-3 to TRBJ2-1; D not certain. Germline V lookup: CDR1 LGHNA, CDR2 YSLEER. V gave up 0 bases and J gave up 7 bases, with 7 bases separating them. The CDR3 is 13 residues long. CDR3 amino acids: CASSQDLGNEQFF. The CDR3, as DNA: TGCGCCAGCAGCCAAGATCTAGGGAATGAGCAGTTCTTC.

This clonotype was seen a handful of times. The chain carries TRBV28 and TRBJ1-2; 8 bases agree with TRBD1. The V gene end was trimmed by 8 bases and the J gene end by 5 bases; junction bases not matched to a gene: 4. From germline, CDR1 is MDHEN and CDR2 SYDVKM. The CDR3 totals 12 residues. CDR3 sequence: CASSRQGYGYTF. CDR3 nucleotide sequence: TGTGCCAGCTCTCGACAGGGGTATGGCTACACCTTC.

This clonotype was detected a few times. The chain couples TRBV7-9 to TRBJ2-7; D not certain. The CDR3 sequence is 13 residues long. V was cut by 5 bases and J by 2 bases, with 10 bases left in between. CDR1 SEHNR and CDR2 FQNEAQ come from the germline V gene (reference sequence). The CDR3 DNA sequence: TGTGCCAGCAGCCCGACAAACCCCTACGAGCAGTACTTC. Its protein product is CASSPTNPYEQYF.

This chain uses TRBV20-1 with TRBJ2-3, with 10 positions matching TRBD2. The CDR3 has 16 residues. Looked up from germline, CDR1 is DFQATT and CDR2 is SNEGSKA (reference sequence). Germline trimming cut 1 base from V and 2 bases from J; bases unmatched to any gene: 6. CDR3 sequence (DNA): TGCAGTGCTAGAGCTAGCGGGAGACAGATCACAGATACGCAGTATTTT. This translates into CSARASGRQITDTQYF.

The chain links TRBV12-3 or TRBV12-4 to TRBJ2-1, with D tentatively TRBD2 (5 bases). The CDR3 is 13 amino acids. Trimming removed 7 bases at V and 10 bases at J, with 17 bases between. CDR3 loop: CASTFGVAREQFF. CDR3 DNA sequence: TGTGCCAGCACCTTCGGGGTAGCGAGGGAGCAGTTCTTC.

This clonotype came up once. This may come from a read error, since a much larger clone is one base off. The chain couples TRBV30 to TRBJ1-5; D ambiguous. Germline CDR1 and CDR2: GTSNPN and SVGIG (reference sequence). Deletions cut 1 base from V and 7 bases from J, with 11 bases between. The CDR3 sequence is 13 residues long. The CDR3 reads CAWSEETQQPQHF. DNA of the CDR3: TGTGCCTGGAGTGAGGAGACACAGCAGCCCCAGCATTTT. Full variable domain (missing parts from reference TRBV30 and TRBJ1-5): SQTIHQWPATLVQPVGSPLSLECTVEGTSNPNLYWYRQAAGRGLQLLFYSVGIGQISSEVPQNLSASRPQDRQFILSSKKLLLSDSGFYLCAWSEETQQPQHFGDGTRLSIL.

This clonotype has a count of ten or more. This sequence joins TRBV5-1 and TRBJ2-1, with D possibly being TRBD2 (6 bases). The CDR3 has 14 amino acids. Germline CDR1 is SGHRS and CDR2 is YFSETQ. The V gene lost 2 bases and the J gene lost 2 bases, with 8 bases spanning the gap. The CDR3 DNA reads as TGCGCCAGCAGCTTCGGGGGAACCTACAATGAGCAGTTCTTC. Translating gives CASSFGGTYNEQFF.

This clonotype was seen at least ten times. The chain links TRBV6-2 or TRBV6-3 to TRBJ2-4; D might be TRBD1 or TRBD2, each matching 5 bases. The CDR3 totals 15 residues. Germline assignment: CDR1 MNHEY and CDR2 SVGEGT. V was shortened by 5 bases and J by 1 base, with 12 bases between the two germline ends. In DNA, the CDR3 is TGTGCCAGCAGTCTCCTTGAGGGGGCCAAAAACATTCAGTACTTC. This codes for CASSLLEGAKNIQYF.

The table lists this clonotype with many counts. The chain recombines TRBV29-1 with TRBJ2-7; possibly TRBD1 for D (5 bases). Germline lookup yields CDR1 SQVTM and CDR2 ANQGSEA. V gave up 7 bases and J gave up 6 bases, with 13 bases separating them. CDR3 length: 11 amino acids. CDR3 bases: TGCAGCGCTGGGATGGGGCCCGAGCAGTACTTC. It codes for CSAGMGPEQYF.

The CDR3 loop reads CASSSRQPGKGSTDTQYF. The CDR3 region has the DNA TGTGCCAGTAGTTCCCGCCAACCAGGGAAAGGGAGCACAGATACGCAGTATTTT. The chain employs TRBV19 and TRBJ2-3; maybe TRBD1 (5 bases). V was cut by 5 bases and J by 0 bases, with 21 bases left in between. Germline assignment: CDR1 LNHDA and CDR2 SQIVND (reference sequence). This CDR3 region has 18 residues.

This clonotype was found many times. The chain employs TRBV7-9 and TRBJ2-1; D is uncertain. Germline CDR1 and CDR2: SEHNR and FQNEAQ (reference sequence). V was trimmed by 3 bases and J by 6 bases, leaving 9 bases between them. The CDR3 extends over 13 amino acids. Written as DNA, the CDR3 is TGTGCCAGCAGCTTCGAGCTGGGCAATGAGCAGTTCTTC. This translates into CASSFELGNEQFF.

This clonotype was counted ten times or more. The chain joins TRBV30 to TRBJ1-1, with TRBD1 as a possible D gene (5 bases). V was trimmed by 0 bases and J by 0 bases, leaving 11 bases between them. Germline CDR1 reads GTSNPN; CDR2 reads SVGIG (reference sequence). The CDR3 is made up of 15 amino acids. CDR3 loop: CAWSVRAGMNTEAFF. CDR3 nucleotide sequence: TGTGCCTGGAGTGTACGGGCAGGGATGAACACTGAAGCTTTCTTT.

This clonotype has a count of ten or more. The chain recombines TRBV20-1 with TRBJ2-1, with 12 bases lining up with TRBD1. Unmatched junction bases numbered 19, after V lost 1 base and J lost 12 bases. This CDR3 spans 18 amino acids. CDR1 is DFQATT and CDR2 is SNEGSKA in the germline V gene (reference sequence). CDR3 region: CSARALGTGGSSVGGQFF. In nucleotides, the CDR3 is TGCAGTGCTAGAGCCCTTGGGACAGGGGGCTCGTCGGTGGGCGGGCAGTTCTTC.

There are many counts of this clonotype. This rearrangement joins TRBV12-3 or TRBV12-4 to TRBJ1-1; D perhaps matches TRBD1 (6 bases). Deletions cut 4 bases from V and 1 base from J, with 10 bases between. The CDR3 has 14 amino acids. CDR3 DNA: TGTGCCAGCAGTTCGGGGGCAGCGAACACTGAAGCTTTCTTT. It is translated as CASSSGAANTEAFF.

The chain has TRBV7-9 and TRBJ1-6; D gene uncertain. The CDR3 sequence is 16 residues long. V was clipped by 5 bases and J by 0 bases, with 11 bases between them. Germline values: CDR1 SEHNR, CDR2 FQNEAQ (reference sequence). CDR3 loop: CASSEGFSSYNSPLHF. The CDR3 bases are TGTGCCAGCAGCGAGGGCTTCAGCTCCTATAATTCACCCCTCCACTTT. The variable domain in full, completed from reference TRBV7-9 and TRBJ1-6, reads DTGVSQNPRHKITKRGQNVTFRCDPISEHNRLYWYRQTLGQGPEFLTYFQNEAQLEKSRLLSDRFSAERPKGSFSTLEIQRTEQGDSAMYLCASSEGFSSYNSPLHFGNGTRLTVT.

The V and J genes are TRBV7-2 and TRBJ2-2, with a possible D match to TRBD1 (6 bases). CDR1 and CDR2 from the germline V gene are SGHTA and FQGNSA. There are 15 residues in the CDR3. Trimming took 4 bases from V and 5 from J, leaving 14 bases between them. CDR3 region: CASSSPGERTGELFF. The CDR3 bases are TGTGCCAGCAGCTCCCCAGGGGAAAGGACCGGGGAGCTGTTTTTT.

This clonotype has ten or more counts. The chain couples TRBV10-2 to TRBJ1-1; D is undetermined. CDR1 is WSHSY, CDR2 SAAADI, per germline. Between the trimmed V and J ends, which lost 5 bases and 0 bases, there was a span of 7 bases. The CDR3 totals 13 residues. The CDR3 coding sequence is TGCGCCAGCAGTAAGACACTGAACACTGAAGCTTTCTTT. Its translation: CASSKTLNTEAFF.

CDR3 DNA sequence: TGCAGCGTGGTAACCTCCCCCCAAGAGACCCAGTACTTC. It yields the protein CSVVTSPQETQYF. The chain links TRBV29-1 to TRBJ2-5; D remains ambiguous. Germline V gene data show CDR1 as SQVTM and CDR2 as ANQGSEA. The ends were cut back, 6 bases at V and 1 base at J, with 12 bases in the middle. The CDR3 has 13 residues.

This clonotype was seen many times. V usage is TRBV12-3 or TRBV12-4 and J usage is TRBJ2-1; the match to TRBD1 covers 8 bases. The V segment lost 6 bases and the J segment 9 bases; nucleotides outside the gene matches: 10. This CDR3 contains 14 residues. The CDR3 loop reads CASRHRGTVSEQFF. The CDR3 DNA reads TGTGCCAGCAGACACAGGGGGACGGTTTCTGAGCAGTTCTTC.

This clonotype appeared many times. The J gene is TRBJ1-2, the V gene TRBV7-2; unclear D gene. CDR1 SGHTA and CDR2 FQGNSA come from the germline V gene. The V end was cut by 1 base, the J end by 0 bases, with 6 bases between. This CDR3 contains 14 residues. Here the CDR3 reads CASSLGLANYGYTF. The CDR3 coding sequence is TGTGCCAGCAGCTTAGGCTTAGCTAACTATGGCTACACCTTC. Combining the CDR3 with reference TRBV7-2 and TRBJ1-2 gives the whole variable domain GAGVSQSPSNKVTEKGKDVELRCDPISGHTALYWYRQSLGQGLEFLIYFQGNSAPDKSGLPSDRFSAERTGGSVSTLTIQRTQQEDSAVYLCASSLGLANYGYTFGSGTRLTVV.